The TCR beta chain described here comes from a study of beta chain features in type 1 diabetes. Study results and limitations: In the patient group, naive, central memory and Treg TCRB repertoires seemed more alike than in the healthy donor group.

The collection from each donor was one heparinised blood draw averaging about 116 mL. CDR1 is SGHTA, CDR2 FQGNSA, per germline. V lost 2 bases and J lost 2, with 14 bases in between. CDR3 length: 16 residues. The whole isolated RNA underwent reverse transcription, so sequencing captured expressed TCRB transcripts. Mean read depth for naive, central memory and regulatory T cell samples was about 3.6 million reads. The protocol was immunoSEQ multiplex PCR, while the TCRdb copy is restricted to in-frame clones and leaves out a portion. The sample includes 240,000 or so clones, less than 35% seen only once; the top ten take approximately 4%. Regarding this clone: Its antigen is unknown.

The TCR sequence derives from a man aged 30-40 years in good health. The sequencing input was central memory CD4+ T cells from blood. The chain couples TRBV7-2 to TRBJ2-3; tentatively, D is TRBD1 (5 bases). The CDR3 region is CASSLNGAAITDTQYF. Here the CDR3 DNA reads TGTGCCAGCAGCTTAAATGGGGCAGCCATCACAGATACGCAGTATTTT.